This T cell receptor (beta chain) was found in a study of T cells after posttransplantation cyclophosphamide (dated by TCRdb to the mid-2010s). The study in broad terms: Using TRB sequencing, the study followed how the T cell repertoire rebuilt after myeloablative bone marrow transplantation with posttransplantation cyclophosphamide given as GVHD prophylaxis. Antigen receptor sequencing covered samples from 35 PTCy-treated patients and fewer than 20 of their related bone marrow donors. Up to 3 additional blood samples from 2 to 5.2 years after transplant were also TRB-sequenced in 3 patients, as was pretransplant blood from a handful of patients. Because TRA and TRB clonality correlated tightly in under ten samples, the subsequent TCR analyses were limited to TRB only. Public TRB sequences were checked against a database of over 3,000 sequences associated with responses to pathogens, tumor antigens, self-antigens and alloantigens. Blood from all 35 or so PTCy patients who had 1-year posttransplant specimens underwent TRB sequencing. Paper-wide results and their limitations: The TRB repertoires of T cells infiltrating skin or GI tract showed only limited overlap with the TRB repertoires of T cells in blood. At 1-2 months, donor-recipient similarity was low but rose over the first year, and the later blood repertoires were often dominated by donor CD8+ memory clones. Across 45 to 50 patients, TRB clonality was highly associated with recipient CMV seropositivity and CMV reactivation, and PTCy diversity was similar to diversity in CNI/methotrexate controls.

V and J lose 4 bases and 3 bases, and a span of 12 bases separates them. CDR1 and CDR2 were assigned from the germline V gene as MDHEN and SYDVKM. Including the terminal cysteine and phenylalanine, the CDR3 comprises 14 residues. Of the read, only the CDR3 DNA is kept; its 42 bases are in frame from base 1. TRB sequencing was run on genomic DNA with either the immunoSEQ assay at survey resolution or the hsTCRB kit. The authors' pipeline ran thus. Initial read processing used immunoSEQ software, and repertoire analyses used the LymphoSeq R package. Clonality was computed as 1 minus normalized Shannon entropy, and a Gini coefficient was also calculated for each TRB dataset. To infer phenotypes in unsorted samples, TRB sequences from sorted subsets of the recipient or donor were mapped onto unsorted samples from the same recipient. Here the immuneACCESS table is served through TCRdb, limited to in-frame sequences with V and J called. Missing clones are a known gap in these copies; in checked studies unresolved V genes cover under half, and the rest lacks a known reason. From that table come the V and J calls and clone size; the DNA was used to work out D and trimming. The table puts just over 25,000 clones in this sample, none counted just once. The top ten hold 1.5% of the sample.

This clone has ten or more counts. Its antigen is not yet known. No base quality values were provided; no much bigger clone lies one nucleotide off. Peripheral blood samples were provided by related bone marrow donors on the day of marrow donation. Mononuclear cells from peripheral blood and bone marrow were separated by Ficoll-Hypaque density centrifugation and then cryopreserved. The receptor chain draws on TRBV28 and TRBJ1-2; a weak D assignment points to TRBD1 (6 bases agree). This sequence originates from a man aged 50 or older in good health, CMV-negative, and a related stem cell transplant donor. The specimen was PBMCs. The encoded CDR3 is CASSSGGEDYGYTF. The sequenced DNA: TGTGCCAGCAGTTCGGGGGGCGAGGACTATGGCTACACCTTC.